The 11 T cell receptor beta chains below come from one sample, sequenced in a study of T cell changes during pregnancy in multiple sclerosis. Clones were sequenced by immunoSEQ multiplex PCR, and TCRdb holds only the in-frame ones, with some missing. The repertoire holds tens of thousands of clones, about 87% seen once, with around 0.57% in the top ten. Sequences were derived from CD4+ T cells from peripheral blood mononuclear cells, sampled in the first trimester of pregnancy. Every receptor here comes from a female donor with multiple sclerosis, enrolled in a pregnancy study.

This sequence joins TRBV6-5 and TRBJ2-3; 12 bases are shared with TRBD2. The CDR3 spans 15 residues. From germline, CDR1 is MNHEY and CDR2 SVGAGI. The V and J ends lost 6 bases and 4 bases, in that order; junction bases with no gene match: 5. The CDR3 loop is CASRYGLAGSDTQYF. The DNA for the CDR3 is TGTGCCAGCAGATATGGACTAGCGGGATCAGATACGCAGTATTTT.

V usage is TRBV5-1 and J usage is TRBJ2-2; 7 bases fit TRBD1. Germline assignment: CDR1 SGHRS and CDR2 YFSETQ. The CDR3 length is 16 residues. With V trimmed by 4 bases and J by 0 bases, 6 bases remained unmatched. In nucleotides, the CDR3 is TGCGCCAGCAGCCCCGGGGACAGAACGAACACCGGGGAGCTGTTTTTT. This codes for CASSPGDRTNTGELFF. Full variable domain (rest looked up from reference TRBV5-1 and TRBJ2-2): KAGVTQTPRYLIKTRGQQVTLSCSPISGHRSVSWYQQTPGQGLQFLFEYFSETQRNKGNFPGRFSGRQFSNSRSEMNVSTLELGDSALYLCASSPGDRTNTGELFFGEGSRLTVL.

The chain employs TRBV7-9 and TRBJ2-3, with D perhaps matching TRBD2 (7 bases). Germline loops: CDR1 SEHNR, CDR2 FQNEAQ (reference sequence). This CDR3 comprises 15 residues. V was trimmed by 11 bases and J by 2 bases, leaving 20 bases between them. CDR3 sequence (DNA): TGTGCCGGGGGGAGGGGTGGGGGCAACACAGATACGCAGTATTTT. Translation gives CAGGRGGGNTDTQYF. Supplemented by reference TRBV7-9 and TRBJ2-3, the full variable domain reads DTGVSQNPRHKITKRGQNVTFRCDPISEHNRLYWYRQTLGQGPEFLTYFQNEAQLEKSRLLSDRFSAERPKGSFSTLEIQRTEQGDSAMYLCAGGRGGGNTDTQYFGPGTRLTVL.

The chain has TRBV27 and TRBJ2-5; D not resolved. The CDR3 contains 17 residues. Per the germline V gene, CDR1 is MNHEY and CDR2 is SMNVEV (reference sequence). V shed 3 bases and J shed 0 bases, with 17 bases lying between them. The DNA for the CDR3 is TGTGCCAGCAGTTTCTTACGCTCATCCGCGTACCAAGAGACCCAGTACTTC. Its translation: CASSFLRSSAYQETQYF.

The rearrangement joins TRBV5-4 to TRBJ1-2; 7 bases match TRBD1. The CDR3 is 14 amino acids. Germline V gene lookup returns CDR1 SGHNT and CDR2 YYREEE (reference sequence). V shed 0 bases and J 4 bases; nucleotides not matched to a gene: 3. Here the CDR3 reads CASSLAGQPYGYTF. CDR3 bases: TGTGCCAGCAGCTTGGCGGGACAGCCCTATGGCTACACCTTC.

The chain is built from TRBV5-1 and TRBJ2-7; maybe TRBD2 (5 bases). V was cut by 0 bases and J by 5 bases, with 15 bases left in between. The CDR3 has 15 residues. CDR1 and CDR2 from the germline V gene are SGHRS and YFSETQ. In DNA form, the CDR3 reads TGCGCCAGCAGCTTGGCGTCAACTAGGTCCAACGAGCAGTACTTC. Translation: CASSLASTRSNEQYF.

The genes are TRBV19 and TRBJ1-1, with 9 bases identical to TRBD1. Germline V CDR1 and CDR2: LNHDA, SQIVND (reference sequence). With 8 bases clipped from V and 1 base from J, the junction kept 14 bases outside the gene matches. The CDR3 extends over 17 amino acids. CDR3 coding DNA: TGTGCCAGTGCAAAGGGTCCGGGACAGGGAAGGAACACTGAAGCTTTCTTT. Its translation: CASAKGPGQGRNTEAFF.

This sequence joins TRBV9 and TRBJ1-2, with D possibly matching TRBD1 (5 bases). The CDR3 extends over 15 amino acids. Germline lookup yields CDR1 SGDLS and CDR2 YYNGEE. Trimming took 1 base from V and 4 from J, leaving 14 bases between them. CDR3 sequence (DNA): TGTGCCAGCAGCGTACGACCGACAGAACTCTATGGCTACACCTTC. Its protein is CASSVRPTELYGYTF.

This sequence joins TRBV5-4 and TRBJ2-6; D remains ambiguous. This CDR3 has 14 amino acids. The V end lost 2 bases, the J end lost 1 base, and 4 bases lay between the germline ends. Germline V gene sequence: CDR1 SGHNT, CDR2 YYREEE (reference sequence). The CDR3 DNA reads as TGTGCCAGCAGCTTCGCGTCTGGGGCCAACGTCCTGACTTTC. The encoded protein is CASSFASGANVLTF.

The rearrangement links TRBV7-9 to TRBJ1-5, with D uncertain. V lost 5 bases and J 1 base, leaving 9 bases between the germline ends. Germline V gene sequence: CDR1 SEHNR, CDR2 FQNEAQ (reference sequence). This CDR3 comprises 14 residues. The CDR3 DNA reads as TGTGCCAGCAGCCGTTCAGGAAGCAATCAGCCCCAGCATTTT. This codes for CASSRSGSNQPQHF.

The rearrangement links TRBV6-1 to TRBJ2-1; TRBD2 aligns across 14 bases. The germline gives CDR1 MNHNS, CDR2 SASEGT. This CDR3 region has 15 residues. The V segment lost 7 bases and the J segment 4 bases; nucleotides outside the gene matches: 3. CDR3 nucleotide sequence: TGTGCCAGCATCGGGACTAGCGGGAGTTACAATGAGCAGTTCTTC. Translating gives CASIGTSGSYNEQFF.